This T cell receptor beta chain was retrieved from a study of monozygotic twins with inflammatory bowel disease. Whole-study results and caveats: Resolution of different T cell subtypes was not achieved.

Following a re-call of the 5' RACE reads, TCRdb has one entry per CDR3 protein and lacks DNA. The sample table sets out about 160,000 distinct CDR3 sequences. The CDR3 consists of 17 residues. Germline CDR1 MNHEY, CDR2 SVGAGI. Comment on this clonotype: Its antigen is not known.

The chain links TRBV6-5 to TRBJ2-5; the D gene TCRdb calls, TRBD2, cannot be checked with no DNA. Sequencing was carried out using blood. This TCR came from a human donor with ulcerative colitis or Crohn's disease, or a healthy co-twin of an affected twin (not recorded which). CDR3 loop: CASSYSRSSGFQETQYF.